One and the same sample provided the 22 T cell receptor beta chains below, sequenced in a study of patients and donors after allogeneic stem cell transplantation. TCRdb re-called the RT-PCR reads through MiXCR, storing one row per CDR3 protein. This table holds more than 150,000 distinct CDR3 sequences, approximately 41% found once. The sample was blood, either unsorted or a sorted T cell fraction (not recorded which). The receptors were sampled from a human donor who was either an allogeneic HSCT recipient or a stem cell or donor lymphocyte infusion donor (not recorded which). It is not recorded whose cells these are; they may come from a transplant donor.

V usage is TRBV5-1 and J usage is TRBJ2-2; D not resolved. V was cut by 6 bases and J by 3 bases, with 6 bases left in between. CDR3 length: 12 residues. Germline CDR1 SGHRS, CDR2 YFSETQ. The CDR3 DNA reads TGCGCCAGCACCTTTGACACCGGGGAGCTGTTTTTT. The encoded protein is CASTFDTGELFF.

The chain has TRBV29-1 and TRBJ1-2; no definite D call. From germline, CDR1 is SQVTM and CDR2 ANQGSEA. Trimming shortened V by 6 bases and J by 5 bases, and 13 bases separated the two germline ends. This CDR3 has 12 residues. CDR3 DNA: TGCAGCGTACGCGATCCGATTTATGGCTACACCTTC. Translated: CSVRDPIYGYTF.

The sample holds one count of this clonotype. The rearrangement links TRBV28 to TRBJ2-1, with 14 bases identical to TRBD2. Unmatched junction bases numbered 5, after V lost 3 bases and J lost 7 bases. The CDR3 has 16 amino acids. CDR1 MDHEN and CDR2 SYDVKM come from the germline V gene. The CDR3 sequence: CASSFGGTSGSNEQFF. The CDR3 nucleotides are TGTGCCAGCAGTTTCGGGGGGACTAGCGGGAGTAATGAGCAGTTCTTC.

J is TRBJ2-2 and V is TRBV7-2; D is ambiguous. Trimming removed 2 bases at V and 4 bases at J, with 5 bases between. Germline V CDR1 and CDR2: SGHTA, FQGNSA. The CDR3 contains 13 residues. The CDR3 reads CASSLFSTGELFF. The DNA of the CDR3 is TGTGCCAGCAGCTTATTTTCCACCGGGGAGCTGTTTTTT.

This clonotype has just one count. The chain combines TRBV15 with TRBJ2-7; 11 positions agree with TRBD2. Germline CDR1 reads LNHNV; CDR2 reads YYDKDF (reference sequence). The CDR3 loop spans 15 amino acids. V was pared by 4 bases and J by 3 bases, with 5 bases of the junction left unmatched. The CDR3 reads CATSKTSGSGYEQYF. The CDR3 DNA is TGTGCCACCAGCAAAACTAGCGGGAGCGGCTACGAGCAGTACTTC.

This clonotype came up many times. At one of its ends the junction is not consistent with the germline gene, which may arise from a read error. The chain couples TRBV5-1 to TRBJ2-5; D unclear. CDR1 is SGHRS, CDR2 YFSETQ, per germline. The CDR3 runs to 11 residues. The CDR3, as DNA: TGTGCCAGCAGTTTAAAAGAGACCCAGTACTTC. It encodes CASSLKETQYF. The whole variable domain, filled in from reference TRBV5-1 and TRBJ2-5, reads KAGVTQTPRYLIKTRGQQVTLSCSPISGHRSVSWYQQTPGQGLQFLFEYFSETQRNKGNFPGRFSGRQFSNSRSEMNVSTLELGDSALYLCASSLKETQYFGPGTRLLVL.

This clonotype was found a few times. This rearrangement joins TRBV12-3 or TRBV12-4 to TRBJ1-2; tentatively, D is TRBD1 (6 bases). V was trimmed by 7 bases and J by 2 bases, leaving 11 bases between them. The CDR3 runs to 13 residues. The CDR3 spells CASTRQGNYGYTF. The CDR3 DNA sequence: TGTGCCAGCACGAGGCAGGGGAACTATGGCTACACCTTC.

A single count supports this clonotype. The gene calls are TRBV27 and TRBJ2-1; TRBD2 matches at 11 bases. The V gene's germline CDR1 is MNHEY and CDR2 SMNVEV (reference sequence). Unmatched junction bases numbered 13, after V lost 6 bases and J lost 6 bases. CDR3 length: 17 amino acids. The CDR3 DNA reads as TGTGCCAGCAGCCCGACCCGACTAGCGGGAAATGGCAATGAGCAGTTCTTC. Its protein is CASSPTRLAGNGNEQFF.

This clonotype has only a few counts. The V gene is TRBV7-9, the J gene TRBJ2-7, with 7 nucleotides matching TRBD1. The J segment lost 2 bases and the V segment lost 10 bases, leaving 8 bases of the junction unmatched. This CDR3 comprises 13 residues. Germline CDR1 and CDR2: SEHNR and FQNEAQ (reference sequence). The CDR3 sequence is CATYRDSPYEQYF. CDR3 nucleotide sequence: TGTGCCACTTACCGGGACAGTCCCTACGAGCAGTACTTC.

The chain employs TRBV6-2 or TRBV6-3 and TRBJ1-1, with D uncertain. CDR3 length equals 13 residues. The V and J ends lost 2 bases and 1 base respectively, with 5 bases between them. The V gene's germline CDR1 is MNHEY and CDR2 SVGEGT. The CDR3 DNA sequence: TGTGCCAGCAGTTACATATCGAACACTGAAGCTTTCTTT. Protein sequence: CASSYISNTEAFF.

The CDR3 sequence: CASSFVSGSSGLTDTQYF. DNA for the CDR3: TGTGCCAGCAGCTTCGTCTCGGGGTCTAGTGGTCTCACAGATACGCAGTATTTT. V usage is TRBV7-9 and J usage is TRBJ2-3; D is perhaps TRBD2 (5 bases). The CDR3 is made up of 18 amino acids. Deletions cut 3 bases from V and 2 bases from J, with 21 bases between. CDR1 and CDR2 (germline): SEHNR, FQNEAQ (reference sequence).

In DNA form, the CDR3 reads TGTGCCTGGATGGTGGGACAGGGCGACACTGAAGCTTTCTTT. Protein product: CAWMVGQGDTEAFF. The chain recombines TRBV30 with TRBJ1-1, with TRBD1 matching 9 bases. Losses at the gene ends were 4 bases for V and 3 bases for J; bases not matched to a gene: 6. Germline-derived CDR1 and CDR2 are GTSNPN and SVGIG (reference sequence). The CDR3 is made up of 14 amino acids.

This rearrangement joins TRBV15 to TRBJ2-1; D is perhaps TRBD2 (5 bases). Per the germline V gene, CDR1 is LNHNV and CDR2 is YYDKDF (reference sequence). CDR3 size: 16 residues. V lost 3 bases and J 0 bases, leaving 12 bases between the germline ends. The CDR3 DNA is TGTGCCACCAGCAGGACCAGCGGAAGCTCCTACAATGAGCAGTTCTTC. This gives the protein CATSRTSGSSYNEQFF. Looking up the rest from reference TRBV15 and TRBJ2-1 gives the full variable domain: DAMVIQNPRYQVTQFGKPVTLSCSQTLNHNVMYWYQQKSSQAPKLLFHYYDKDFNNEADTPDNFQSRRPNTSFCFLDIRSPGLGDTAMYLCATSRTSGSSYNEQFFGPGTRLTVL.

V gene TRBV15 combines with J gene TRBJ2-7; D gene unclear. Germline CDR1 is LNHNV and CDR2 is YYDKDF (reference sequence). Deletions cut 0 bases from V and 0 bases from J, with 9 bases between. The CDR3 runs to 15 residues. The CDR3 region is CATSRDEATSYEQYF. CDR3 coding DNA: TGTGCCACCAGCAGAGATGAGGCCACCTCCTACGAGCAGTACTTC.

DNA of the CDR3: TGTGCCTGGAGTGTCAGGGGGGCCACTGAAGCTTTCTTT. Protein sequence: CAWSVRGATEAFF. The chain joins TRBV30 to TRBJ1-1; 7 bases match TRBD1. With 0 bases clipped from V and 4 bases from J, the junction kept 2 bases outside the gene matches. Germline V gene data show CDR1 as GTSNPN and CDR2 as SVGIG (reference sequence). This CDR3 spans 13 amino acids.

The chain links TRBV7-2 to TRBJ1-5; D remains ambiguous. The CDR3 consists of 13 residues. The germline V and J ends were trimmed by 4 bases and 4 bases, with 8 bases remaining between them. Per the germline V gene, CDR1 is SGHTA and CDR2 is FQGNSA. This chain's CDR3 is CASSSDTNQPQHF. The DNA of the CDR3 is TGTGCCAGCAGCTCCGACACGAATCAGCCCCAGCATTTT. Supplemented by reference TRBV7-2 and TRBJ1-5, the full variable domain reads GAGVSQSPSNKVTEKGKDVELRCDPISGHTALYWYRQSLGQGLEFLIYFQGNSAPDKSGLPSDRFSAERTGGSVSTLTIQRTQQEDSAVYLCASSSDTNQPQHFGDGTRLSIL.

The chain couples TRBV11-1 to TRBJ1-1, with D tentatively TRBD1 (5 bases). The CDR3 length is 15 residues. Trimming took off 0 bases at V and 1 base at J, with 9 bases between the two ends. CDR1 and CDR2 (germline): SGHAT, FQDESV (reference sequence). CDR3 amino acids: CASSLAVQGNTEAFF. The CDR3 region has the DNA TGTGCCAGCAGCTTAGCGGTGCAGGGGAACACTGAAGCTTTCTTT. Combining the CDR3 with reference TRBV11-1 and TRBJ1-1 gives the whole variable domain EAEVAQSPRYKITEKSQAVAFWCDPISGHATLYWYRQILGQGPELLVQFQDESVVDDSQLPKDRFSAERLKGVDSTLKIQPAELGDSAMYLCASSLAVQGNTEAFFGQGTRLTVV.

The J gene is TRBJ2-2, the V gene TRBV12-3 or TRBV12-4, with TRBD2 matching over 8 bases. V shed 5 bases and J 0 bases; nucleotides not matched to a gene: 8. The CDR3 totals 17 residues. The CDR3 DNA follows: TGTGCCAGCAGTCCTCCCATAGCGGGATCGAACACCGGGGAGCTGTTTTTT. This translates into CASSPPIAGSNTGELFF.

The J gene is TRBJ2-5, the V gene TRBV12-3 or TRBV12-4; TRBD1 agrees at 7 bases. With 6 bases clipped from V and 1 base from J, the junction kept 8 bases outside the gene matches. The CDR3 runs 15 residues. DNA for the CDR3: TGTGCCAGCAGATCCCGGTACAGGGGCCAAGAGACCCAGTACTTC. Translating it yields CASRSRYRGQETQYF.

This clonotype was counted only a few times. This chain connects TRBV5-1 to TRBJ1-2; tentatively, D is TRBD1 (6 bases). The V gene lost 4 bases and the J gene lost 0 bases, with 19 bases spanning the gap. CDR3 length: 17 amino acids. Germline values: CDR1 SGHRS, CDR2 YFSETQ. CDR3 residues: CASSPTGTPVTNYGYTF. The CDR3 DNA is TGCGCCAGCAGCCCAACCGGGACACCCGTAACTAACTATGGCTACACCTTC. The whole variable domain, remainder taken from reference TRBV5-1 and TRBJ1-2, is KAGVTQTPRYLIKTRGQQVTLSCSPISGHRSVSWYQQTPGQGLQFLFEYFSETQRNKGNFPGRFSGRQFSNSRSEMNVSTLELGDSALYLCASSPTGTPVTNYGYTFGSGTRLTVV.

The V and J genes are TRBV13 and TRBJ2-1, with D tentatively TRBD2 (5 bases). The CDR3 runs to 15 residues. Germline V gene data show CDR1 as PRHDT and CDR2 as FYEKMQ (reference sequence). Trimming took 0 bases from V and 6 from J, leaving 12 bases between them. The chain's CDR3 is CASSLGPGLANEQFF. The CDR3, as DNA: TGTGCCAGCAGCTTAGGCCCCGGGCTAGCCAATGAGCAGTTCTTC. Looking up the rest from reference TRBV13 and TRBJ2-1 gives the full variable domain: AAGVIQSPRHLIKEKRETATLKCYPIPRHDTVYWYQQGPGQDPQFLISFYEKMQSDKGSIPDRFSAQQFSDYHSELNMSSLELGDSALYFCASSLGPGLANEQFFGPGTRLTVL.

The table lists this clonotype with a few counts. The chain recombines TRBV7-9 with TRBJ2-1, with unresolved D. CDR1 and CDR2 from the germline V gene are SEHNR and FQNEAQ (reference sequence). The CDR3 spans 11 residues. V was cut by 3 bases and J by 10 bases, with 7 bases left in between. The CDR3 nucleotides read TGTGCCAGCAGCTTTATCAGCGAGCAGTTCTTC. As protein: CASSFISEQFF.